The text below deals with one T cell receptor (beta chain). Its antigen is as yet unknown. CDR3 size: 14 residues. V was cut by 3 bases and J by 1 base, with 9 bases left in between. The germline gives CDR1 SGHAT, CDR2 FQNNGV. Isolation of CD4+ and CD8+ T cells from PBMCs was achieved by sorting. These data belong to a study of CD8+ T cells in alopecia areata. Study summary: Oral tofacitinib, 5 to 10 mg twice daily, was given in an open-label trial.

After isolation, RNA underwent reverse transcription to generate cDNA as the sequencing template. The table came from immunoSEQ multiplex PCR; TCRdb's copy has only in-frame clones and leaves some out. In the table there are roughly 250,000 clones, around 67% of which are singletons. Findings of the study overall: Scalp sample data also include resident alphabeta T cells from normal skin.

This receptor was identified in a human donor with alopecia areata. The specimen was CD4+ T cells sorted from blood, collected at week 0. The chain couples TRBV11-2 to TRBJ1-1, with D possibly matching TRBD1 (6 bases). CDR3 sequence reads: CASSLDSGNTEAFF. CDR3 DNA: TGTGCCAGCAGCTTGGACAGTGGGAACACTGAAGCTTTCTTT.